The present entry profiles one T cell receptor beta chain with its context. The antigen remains unidentified. Building of the TCR beta libraries involved iRepertoire HTBI primers and Arm-PCR of CDR3 regions. TCRdb called the multiplex PCR reads again in MiXCR, with one record for every CDR3 protein. The table lists roughly 530,000 distinct CDR3 sequences, about 15% of them singletons. These data are taken from a study of regulatory T cells in long-lasting Graves disease. Study conclusions and caveats: Persistent-disease Graves' patients showed less TCR diversity than new cases.

The trim removed 1 base at V and 2 bases at J, leaving 4 bases unmatched. This CDR3 is built from 15 residues. The germline CDR1 and CDR2 sequences are LGHNT and FRNRAP. This sample's time point: newly diagnosed GD, antithyroid drugs for less than 3 months. With RNA extracted from PBMCs as input, the TCR library was made. The sample also formed part of further work on T cells in Graves' hyperthyroidism and ophthalmopathy. That work states: Aged 18 to 65, the patients had hyperthyroidism that was newly diagnosed and had lasted under 2 months.

The TCR sequence derives from a middle-aged woman with Graves disease. The chain carries TRBV12-5 and TRBJ2-7, with 8 positions matching TRBD1. Sample: peripheral blood mononuclear cells (PBMCs), taken at new diagnosis, from a patient treated with antithyroid drugs. In DNA form, the CDR3 reads TGTGCTAGTGGTTTGGGCTCAGGGGGCACCTACGAGCAGTACTTC. Encoded protein: CASGLGSGGTYEQYF.